Following are 27 T cell receptor beta chains from one sample sequenced in a study of glioma-infiltrating T cells. TCR alpha and beta CDR3 regions were amplified from RNA using iRepertoire nested multiplex PCR. A single record per CDR3 protein comes from TCRdb applying MiXCR to the multiplex PCR reads. Of some 100,000 distinct CDR3 sequences in the sample, around 25% were seen once. Sequenced material: glioma tissue, nonneoplastic brain tissue, or PBMCs (not recorded which). These receptors were obtained from a human donor with low-grade glioma or glioblastoma, undergoing nonglioma brain surgery, or in good health (not recorded which).

This clonotype occurred many times. The gene calls are TRBV20-1 and TRBJ1-5, with 10 bases fitting TRBD1. Germline-derived CDR1 and CDR2 are DFQATT and SNEGSKA (reference sequence). The CDR3 sequence is 15 residues long. Losses at the gene ends were 5 bases for V and 0 bases for J; bases not matched to a gene: 4. CDR3 sequence: CSADGTGDSNQPQHF. DNA of the CDR3: TGCAGTGCTGATGGGACAGGGGATAGCAATCAGCCCCAGCATTTT.

This clonotype was counted at least ten times. The chain uses TRBV6-1 and TRBJ1-6; 7 bases map to TRBD1. Germline assignment: CDR1 MNHNS and CDR2 SASEGT. This CDR3 spans 13 amino acids. Trimming cost V 10 bases and J 9 bases; bases outside gene matches: 9. CDR3 residues: CATSTGIGSPLHF. CDR3 in DNA: TGTGCCACTTCGACAGGGATCGGTTCACCCCTCCACTTT.

There are many counts of this clonotype. The rearrangement links TRBV10-3 to TRBJ2-7; TRBD1 agrees at 7 bases. Per germline, CDR1 ENHRY and CDR2 SYGVKD. Trimming cost V 6 bases and J 3 bases; bases outside gene matches: 5. This CDR3 is 13 amino acids long. The CDR3 here is CAISGQEGYEQYF. Written as DNA, the CDR3 is TGTGCCATCAGCGGACAGGAAGGCTACGAGCAGTACTTC.

This clonotype was observed at least ten times. This may be a read error, as it is one base from a much larger clone. The gene calls are TRBV27 and TRBJ2-3, with a tentative D call TRBD1 (5 bases). CDR3 length: 14 residues. Germline V gene lookup returns CDR1 MNHEY and CDR2 SMNVEV (reference sequence). The CDR3 DNA reads TGTGCCAGCAGTTCCCCAAGCAGTACAGGTACGCAGTATTTT. Encoded protein: CASSSPSSTGTQYF.

Many counts were recorded for this clonotype. The V call is TRBV7-3, the J call TRBJ2-1, with 9 bases identical to TRBD1. In germline, CDR1 is SGHTA, CDR2 FQGTGA. The V and J ends lost 4 bases and 9 bases, in that order; junction bases with no gene match: 4. The CDR3 is 13 residues long. CDR3 amino acids: CASSSQGAGEQFF. The CDR3 DNA is TGTGCCAGCAGCTCACAGGGGGCGGGTGAGCAGTTCTTC.

At least ten counts were recorded for this clonotype. The chain joins TRBV6-2 or TRBV6-3 to TRBJ1-1; D is possibly TRBD1 (6 bases). V dropped 2 bases and J dropped 5 bases, with 15 bases sitting between them. The germline CDR1 and CDR2 sequences are MNHEY and SVGEGT. The length of the CDR3 is 15 residues. CDR3 sequence: CASSYPAQGRTEAFF. The DNA of the CDR3 is TGTGCCAGCAGTTACCCTGCCCAGGGGAGGACTGAAGCTTTCTTT.

Comments on this clonotype: A much larger clonotype is one base distant, so this may be a read error. The V call is TRBV7-3, the J call TRBJ2-3, with D perhaps TRBD1 or TRBD2 (6 bases each). From germline, CDR1 is SGHTA and CDR2 FQGTGA. Trimming left V 7 bases short and J 5 bases short, with 16 bases between. The CDR3 contains 14 residues. The CDR3 protein is CASIARRGVDTQYF. For the CDR3, the DNA is TGTGCCAGCATCGCCCGTAGGGGGGTAGATACGCAGTATTTT.

Many counts were recorded for this clonotype. The rearrangement links TRBV20-1 to TRBJ1-5, with D perhaps TRBD1 (6 bases). The CDR3 consists of 12 residues. The germline V and J ends were trimmed by 6 bases and 3 bases, with 9 bases remaining between them. Germline V gene lookup returns CDR1 DFQATT and CDR2 SNEGSKA (reference sequence). The CDR3 DNA reads TGCAGTGCCACAGGGCCCAATCAGCCCCAGCATTTT. This sequence encodes CSATGPNQPQHF.

About this clonotype: This clone may be a read error of a much larger clone one base away. The gene calls are TRBV6-1 and TRBJ2-1; D is uncertain. The V gene's germline CDR1 is MNHNS and CDR2 SASEGT. The CDR3 runs 13 residues. The CDR3 DNA is TGTGCCAGCAGTCACAGCTCCTACAATGAGCAGTTGTTC. Translation gives CASSHSSYNEQLF.

The chain recombines TRBV19 with TRBJ1-2; D possibly corresponds to TRBD1 (6 bases). The V gene lost 3 bases and the J gene lost 4 bases, with 18 bases spanning the gap. The germline CDR1 and CDR2 sequences are LNHDA and SQIVND (reference sequence). The CDR3 length is 16 residues. For the CDR3, the DNA is TGTGCCAGTAGTATTGGGGGCCCATCGCGATTCTATGGCTACACCTTC. The encoded protein is CASSIGGPSRFYGYTF.

This clonotype was recorded at least ten times. V usage is TRBV28 and J usage is TRBJ2-7; D is perhaps TRBD1 or TRBD2 (5 bases each). V lost 8 bases to trimming and J lost 3 bases, with 11 bases between them. The CDR3 is made up of 12 amino acids. Germline values: CDR1 MDHEN, CDR2 SYDVKM. CDR3 DNA sequence: TGTGCCAGCTCCCGGGACGGCTACGAGCAGTACTTC. It is translated as CASSRDGYEQYF.

This clonotype is classed as large. This chain joins TRBV6-1 and TRBJ2-5; D gene uncertain. V lost 0 bases to trimming and J lost 7 bases, with 3 bases between them. This CDR3 comprises 11 residues. The V gene's germline CDR1 is MNHNS and CDR2 SASEGT. The CDR3: CASSEALTQYF. CDR3 coding DNA: TGTGCCAGCAGTGAAGCGTTGACCCAGTACTTC.

As for this clonotype: Being one base from a much bigger clone, this may be a read error. The chain recombines TRBV14 with TRBJ1-2, with D uncertain. The CDR3 length is 12 residues. CDR1 SGHDN and CDR2 FVKESK come from the germline V gene. The V and J ends lost 5 bases and 5 bases respectively, with 9 bases between them. DNA for the CDR3: TGTGCCAGCAGCTTCGACAAGTATGGCTACACCTTC. Translation: CASSFDKYGYTF.

This clonotype was found a few times. It is likely a read error, because the conserved phenylalanine at the end of the CDR3 is missing. The rearrangement links TRBV29-1 to TRBJ1-3, with a weak D call TRBD1 (6 bases). There are 13 residues in the CDR3. Trimming pared 4 bases from V and 1 base from J, leaving 8 bases between. The germline CDR1 and CDR2 sequences are SQVTM and ANQGSEA. The CDR3 is CSVAGDSGNTIYL. In DNA, the CDR3 is TGCAGCGTTGCAGGGGATTCTGGAAACACCATATATCTT.

This clonotype came up many times. The chain recombines TRBV28 with TRBJ1-5, with 7 positions matching TRBD1. Trimming removed 7 bases from V and 0 bases from J; junction bases left unmatched: 9. The germline CDR1 and CDR2 sequences are MDHEN and SYDVKM. The CDR3 runs to 16 residues. In DNA form, the CDR3 reads TGTGCCAGCATTCCCGGGACAGTAAATAGCAATCAGCCCCAGCATTTT. It translates to CASIPGTVNSNQPQHF.

The chain carries TRBV18 and TRBJ1-1, with D possibly matching TRBD1 (5 bases). There are 15 residues in the CDR3. Germline V gene lookup returns CDR1 KGHSH and CDR2 LQKENI. Trimming cost V 2 bases and J 4 bases, with 14 bases left between them. CDR3 in amino acids: CASSPDQGAFTEAFF. DNA for the CDR3: TGTGCCAGCTCACCAGACCAGGGCGCGTTCACTGAAGCTTTCTTT.

Turning to this clonotype: A much more abundant neighbour one base away suggests this may be a read error. This chain uses TRBV18 with TRBJ2-7; either TRBD1 or TRBD2 may supply D (5 bases each). This CDR3 contains 13 residues. Germline V lookup: CDR1 KGHSH, CDR2 LQKENI. Trimming stripped 2 bases from V and 7 bases from J, with 12 bases between. The CDR3 reads CASSPTGLNEQYF. The CDR3 region has the DNA TGTGCCAGCTCACCAACAGGACTGAATGAGCAGTACTTC.

The table lists this clonotype with many counts. The rearrangement links TRBV29-1 to TRBJ1-2; possible D gene TRBD1, 5 bases. The CDR3 has 11 amino acids. The V end lost 4 bases, the J end lost 4 bases, and 7 bases lay between the germline ends. Per germline, CDR1 SQVTM and CDR2 ANQGSEA. CDR3 protein: CSVGTIYGYTF. CDR3 nucleotides: TGCAGCGTTGGGACAATCTATGGCTACACCTTC.

This clonotype was observed a handful of times. The genes are TRBV24-1 and TRBJ2-3; D not certain. Trimming removed 2 bases at V and 4 bases at J, with 12 bases between. Per the germline V gene, CDR1 is KGHDR and CDR2 is SFDVKD. CDR3 length: 15 amino acids. This chain's CDR3 is CATSDSGLGPDTQYF. CDR3 bases: TGTGCCACCAGTGATTCGGGCCTCGGGCCAGATACGCAGTATTTT.

This clonotype was counted ten times or more. The rearrangement joins TRBV19 to TRBJ1-5, with a weak D call TRBD1 (5 bases). Germline values: CDR1 LNHDA, CDR2 SQIVND (reference sequence). Trimming stripped 7 bases from V and 7 bases from J, with 20 bases between. The CDR3 runs 15 residues. The CDR3 sequence is CASKRGEQGGQPQHF. The CDR3 DNA sequence: TGTGCCAGTAAGCGCGGAGAGCAGGGAGGACAGCCCCAGCATTTT.

This clonotype was counted only a few times. This chain connects TRBV12-3 or TRBV12-4 to TRBJ2-7; unclear D gene. The V gene lost 3 bases and the J gene lost 1 base, with 7 bases spanning the gap. The CDR3 covers 13 residues. CDR3 in DNA: TGTGCCAGCAGTTTTCAAAGATCCTACGAGCAGTACTTC. It codes for CASSFQRSYEQYF.

The chain combines TRBV4-1 with TRBJ2-5; TRBD2 aligns across 8 bases. The CDR3 totals 19 residues. V shed 3 bases and J 4 bases; nucleotides not matched to a gene: 19. The germline V gene has CDR1 MGHRA and CDR2 YSYEKL. The CDR3 sequence: CASSQGASGRVSRGETQYF. The CDR3 region has the DNA TGCGCCAGCAGCCAGGGGGCCAGCGGGAGAGTTAGTCGGGGAGAGACCCAGTACTTC.

Many counts were recorded for this clonotype. This chain joins TRBV6-6 and TRBJ2-1; 8 bases fit TRBD2. CDR1 and CDR2 from the germline V gene are MNHNY and SVGAGI (reference sequence). CDR3 size: 15 residues. The trim removed 0 bases at V and 4 bases at J, leaving 2 bases unmatched. The CDR3 DNA follows: TGTGCCAGCAGTTACTCGGGCGGGAGGTACAATGAGCAGTTCTTC. It specifies CASSYSGGRYNEQFF.

On this clonotype: One base away lies a much larger clone, so this may be a sequencing read error. The chain uses TRBV5-1 and TRBJ2-7; D gene unclear. The germline V gene has CDR1 SGHRS and CDR2 YFSETQ. This CDR3 has 12 amino acids. Here the CDR3 DNA reads TGCACCAGCAGCTTAACGGCCTACGAGCAGTACTTC. Translating it yields CTSSLTAYEQYF.

At least ten counts were recorded for this clonotype. The V and J genes are TRBV20-1 and TRBJ2-1; no definite D call. V lost 0 bases to trimming and J lost 2 bases, with 11 bases between them. The V gene's germline CDR1 is DFQATT and CDR2 SNEGSKA (reference sequence). CDR3 length: 15 amino acids. The CDR3: CSARDRTAPYNEQFF. In nucleotides, the CDR3 is TGCAGTGCTAGAGATAGAACGGCACCCTACAATGAGCAGTTCTTC.

The chain couples TRBV27 to TRBJ2-3, with 11 bases aligning to TRBD2. CDR1 and CDR2 from the germline V gene are MNHEY and SMNVEV (reference sequence). This CDR3 spans 15 amino acids. J was trimmed by 4 bases and V by 6 bases; bases with no gene match: 6. The CDR3 DNA sequence: TGTGCCAGCAGCCTTGTAGCGGGGGGGTCAGATACGCAGTATTTT. Protein product: CASSLVAGGSDTQYF.

Points on this clonotype: Since a much larger clone is just one base distant, this may be a read error. The J gene is TRBJ1-5, the V gene TRBV4-1; D remains ambiguous. The V gene lost 3 bases and the J gene lost 1 base, with 10 bases spanning the gap. The CDR3 contains 15 residues. Germline loops: CDR1 MGHRA, CDR2 YSYEKL. The CDR3 sequence is CASSHVGGSNQPQHF. CDR3 bases: TGCGCCAGCAGCCACGTAGGAGGCAGCAATCAGCCCCAGCATTTT.